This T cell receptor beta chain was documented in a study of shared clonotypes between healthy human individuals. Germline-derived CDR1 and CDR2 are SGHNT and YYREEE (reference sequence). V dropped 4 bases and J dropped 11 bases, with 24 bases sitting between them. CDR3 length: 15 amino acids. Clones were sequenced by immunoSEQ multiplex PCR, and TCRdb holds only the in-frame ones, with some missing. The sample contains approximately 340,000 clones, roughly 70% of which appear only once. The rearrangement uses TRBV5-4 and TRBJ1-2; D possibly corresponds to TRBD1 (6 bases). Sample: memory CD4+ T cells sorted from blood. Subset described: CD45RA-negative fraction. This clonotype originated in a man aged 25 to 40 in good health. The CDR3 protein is CASSPIDRSRGRYTF. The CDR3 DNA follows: TGTGCCAGCAGCCCGATCGACAGGTCCCGGGGTAGATACACCTTC.